Listed below are T cell receptor beta chains from one sample, sequenced in a study of control samples from healthy donors and cancer patients. Sequencing was performed with immunoSEQ multiplex PCR; in TCRdb, only in-frame clones are kept and a portion is missing. The table lists around 79,000 clones, 80% to 95% of them singletons, with roughly 1.3% in the top ten. Sequenced sample: PBMCs. These receptors were obtained from a woman in her 40s with lung cancer. Each CDR3 is given with its conserved first and last residue. A D gene is named only where the DNA matches it firmly. Not all rows give a size; the values are once, few, many and, for expanded clones, a class.

v_gene: TRBV12-3/TRBV12-4; j_gene: TRBJ2-7; abundance: -; d_gene: TRBD1; CDR3nt: TGTGCCAGCAGTATAGGACAGGTACGAGTCTACTTC; CDR3aa: CASSIGQVRVYF
v_gene: TRBV2; j_gene: TRBJ2-7; abundance: -; d_gene: -; CDR3nt: TGTGCCAGCAGTAACAGGGATACCTACGAGCAGTACTTC; CDR3aa: CASSNRDTYEQYF
v_gene: TRBV4-1; j_gene: TRBJ1-2; abundance: -; d_gene: TRBD1; CDR3nt: TGCGCCAGCAGCACATCTCCGGGACAGGATGGCTACACCTTC; CDR3aa: CASSTSPGQDGYTF
v_gene: TRBV7-9; j_gene: TRBJ2-4; abundance: -; d_gene: TRBD1; CDR3nt: TGTGCCAGCAGACCAGGGACAGAAATAATTCAGTACTTC; CDR3aa: CASRPGTEIIQYF
v_gene: TRBV19; j_gene: TRBJ2-7; abundance: -; d_gene: -; CDR3nt: TGTGCCAGTAGTGAGGGGGGTTCAAGCTCCTACGAGCAGTACTTC; CDR3aa: CASSEGGSSSYEQYF
v_gene: TRBV7-9; j_gene: TRBJ2-1; abundance: once; d_gene: -; CDR3nt: TGTGCCAGCAGCTTATCGTGGGGAGCAGGCGAATGGTCGAATGAGCAGTTCTTC; CDR3aa: CASSLSWGAGEWSNEQFF
v_gene: TRBV10-3; j_gene: TRBJ2-7; abundance: -; d_gene: TRBD2; CDR3nt: TGTGCCATCAGAAGAAGCGGGGGGCCCTCCTCCTACGAGCAGTACTTC; CDR3aa: CAIRRSGGPSSYEQYF
v_gene: TRBV14; j_gene: TRBJ1-2; abundance: few; d_gene: -; CDR3nt: TGTGCCAGCAGCCAAGTAGACCAGAGTGGCTACACCTTC; CDR3aa: CASSQVDQSGYTF
v_gene: TRBV5-1; j_gene: TRBJ2-2; abundance: -; d_gene: -; CDR3nt: TGCGCCAGCAGCTTGGTCTGGACCCCCGACACCGGGGAGCTGTTTTTT; CDR3aa: CASSLVWTPDTGELFF
v_gene: TRBV6-1; j_gene: TRBJ2-7; abundance: -; d_gene: -; CDR3nt: TGTGCCAGCAGTGAAGATTGGAAACCCTACGAGCAGTACTTC; CDR3aa: CASSEDWKPYEQYF
v_gene: TRBV4-1; j_gene: TRBJ1-2; abundance: -; d_gene: -; CDR3nt: TGCGCCAGCAGCCCCGCAGGACCAGGAGACGCTTATGGCTACACCTTC; CDR3aa: CASSPAGPGDAYGYTF
v_gene: TRBV27; j_gene: TRBJ1-6; abundance: -; d_gene: -; CDR3nt: TGTGCCAGCAGGCGCGAGGGGGGGCTCAGTTCACCCCTCCACTTT; CDR3aa: CASRREGGLSSPLHF
v_gene: TRBV29-1; j_gene: TRBJ2-2; abundance: -; d_gene: -; CDR3nt: TGCAGCGTTAACCCGGGACAGAACACCGGGGAGCTGTTTTTT; CDR3aa: CSVNPGQNTGELFF
v_gene: TRBV29-1; j_gene: TRBJ2-1; abundance: -; d_gene: TRBD1; CDR3nt: TGCAGCGCCTGGGACAGGGATTACAATGAGCAGTTCTTC; CDR3aa: CSAWDRDYNEQFF